This T cell receptor (beta chain) was captured in a study of radiotherapy plus CTLA-4 blockade in lung cancer. Generated by immunoSEQ multiplex PCR, the TCRdb table keeps only in-frame clones and is missing some. Found here are approximately 98,000 clones, 75% to 90% of them singletons; the top ten hold nearly 3.5%. V was pared by 10 bases and J by 5 bases, with 13 bases of the junction left unmatched. Germline V gives CDR1 MNHNS, CDR2 SASEGT. This CDR3 is built from 14 residues. The sequences come from peripheral blood, collected from a patient treated with radiotherapy plus ipilimumab. The rearrangement joins TRBV6-1 to TRBJ2-7; 8 nucleotides match TRBD2. The clonotype originates from a human donor with non-small cell lung cancer who had a partial response to radiotherapy plus ipilimumab. In DNA, the CDR3 is TGTGCCACCACGGGGGGGCGAACACGGGACGAGCAGTACTTC. Protein sequence: CATTGGRTRDEQYF.